Listed here are 27 T cell receptor beta chains from one sample, sequenced in a study of OX40 agonist ivuxolimab in advanced cancers. Repertoires were generated with immunoSEQ multiplex PCR, while TCRdb's copy carries only in-frame clones and drops some. This table holds some 35,000 clones, around 80% found once. Sequencing was performed on CD4+ or CD8+ T cells sorted from blood, taken in a trial of the OX40 agonist ivuxolimab. The receptor set was obtained from an adult with an advanced solid tumor such as melanoma, head and neck, liver or kidney cancer.

The chain carries TRBV29-1 and TRBJ2-2; D remains unclear. V lost 0 bases and J 0 bases, leaving 11 bases between the germline ends. The CDR3 sequence is 16 residues long. Germline CDR1 and CDR2: SQVTM and ANQGSEA. The CDR3 loop is CSVEDRWHPNTGELFF. The CDR3 DNA sequence: TGCAGCGTTGAAGATCGATGGCACCCGAACACCGGGGAGCTGTTTTTT.

The rearrangement joins TRBV28 to TRBJ2-7; tentative D call: TRBD2 (7 bases). Germline CDR1 reads MDHEN; CDR2 reads SYDVKM. The CDR3 totals 13 residues. Trimming removed 5 bases from V and 7 bases from J, with 15 bases in between. The CDR3 sequence is CASSAAEGGEQYF. CDR3 bases: TGTGCCAGCAGTGCAGCGGAGGGGGGGGAGCAGTACTTC.

This clone has only one observation. The chain employs TRBV13 and TRBJ2-7; 7 nucleotides agree with TRBD1. Germline V gene sequence: CDR1 PRHDT, CDR2 FYEKMQ (reference sequence). The CDR3 is 13 residues long. V was pared by 3 bases and J by 7 bases, with 6 bases of the junction left unmatched. This CDR3 reads CASSFDRATEQYF. CDR3 nucleotides: TGTGCCAGCAGCTTTGACAGGGCCACTGAGCAGTACTTC. Combining the CDR3 with reference TRBV13 and TRBJ2-7 gives the whole variable domain AAGVIQSPRHLIKEKRETATLKCYPIPRHDTVYWYQQGPGQDPQFLISFYEKMQSDKGSIPDRFSAQQFSDYHSELNMSSLELGDSALYFCASSFDRATEQYFGPGTRLTVT.

The chain carries TRBV19 and TRBJ1-1, with D unresolved. This CDR3 comprises 14 residues. Trimming took 6 bases from V and 4 from J, leaving 15 bases between them. Per the germline V gene, CDR1 is LNHDA and CDR2 is SQIVND (reference sequence). The CDR3 sequence: CASRRWDEVTEAFF. CDR3 coding DNA: TGTGCCAGTAGAAGATGGGATGAGGTCACTGAAGCTTTCTTT.

This CDR3 reads CASSESRGSPEAFF. DNA for the CDR3: TGCGCCAGCAGTGAGTCCCGGGGTAGCCCTGAAGCTTTCTTT. V and J are TRBV10-1 and TRBJ1-1; D unclear. Trimming shortened V by 0 bases and J by 6 bases, and 11 bases separated the two germline ends. The CDR3 contains 14 residues. Germline V gene lookup returns CDR1 WNHNN and CDR2 SYGVQD (reference sequence).

Within the sample, this clone is medium-sized. The chain is built from TRBV5-5 and TRBJ2-3; D may be TRBD2 (7 bases). Trimming left V 6 bases short and J 0 bases short, with 26 bases between. CDR1 is SGHKS and CDR2 is YYEKEE in the germline V gene (reference sequence). CDR3 length equals 19 residues. CDR3 residues: CASTPWGRGRGTSTDTQYF. Written as DNA, the CDR3 is TGTGCCAGCACCCCCTGGGGGCGGGGGCGGGGTACAAGCACAGATACGCAGTATTTT.

The V call is TRBV2, the J call TRBJ1-1; a weak D match, TRBD1 (5 bases). CDR3 length equals 16 residues. V lost 3 bases and J lost 1, with 15 bases in between. Germline assignment: CDR1 SNHLY and CDR2 FYNNEI. The CDR3, as DNA: TGTGCCAGCAGTGATTGGCCGGGACTTTCGAACACTGAAGCTTTCTTT. Its translation: CASSDWPGLSNTEAFF. Full variable domain (remainder filled in from reference TRBV2 and TRBJ1-1): EPEVTQTPSHQVTQMGQEVILRCVPISNHLYFYWYRQILGQKVEFLVSFYNNEISEKSEIFDDQFSVERPDGSNFTLKIRSTKLEDSAMYFCASSDWPGLSNTEAFFGQGTRLTVV.

V is TRBV10-3 and J is TRBJ2-5; D gene unclear. The DNA end is a closer match to TRBJ2-7, so the J assignment may be wrong. The germline V gene encodes CDR1 ENHRY and CDR2 SYGVKD. CDR3 length: 11 amino acids. CDR3 DNA sequence: TGTGCCATCAGCGAGAACTACGAGCAGTACTTC. Its protein is CAISENYEQYF.

J is TRBJ2-5 and V is TRBV4-1; the D is unclear. The J call is doubtful: the DNA matches TRBJ2-7 better. The CDR3 contains 14 residues. Germline V gives CDR1 MGHRA, CDR2 YSYEKL. The CDR3 DNA follows: TGCGCCAGCAGCCAAGACCCGGTAAGCTACGAGCAGTACTTC. Translation: CASSQDPVSYEQYF.

There are a few counts of this clone. This chain joins TRBV19 and TRBJ2-2; 13 bases fit TRBD2. This CDR3 is built from 16 residues. V gave up 5 bases and J gave up 8 bases; unmatched junction bases: 8. Germline V gives CDR1 LNHDA, CDR2 SQIVND (reference sequence). CDR3 DNA sequence: TGTGCCAGTAGTCTCGGACTAGCGGGAGTCTCTGGGGAGCTGTTTTTT. This encodes CASSLGLAGVSGELFF.

The rearrangement links TRBV6-1 to TRBJ1-6; D is uncertain. V lost 3 bases, J lost 3 bases, and 15 bases lay in between. The CDR3 runs to 17 residues. Germline-derived CDR1 and CDR2 are MNHNS and SASEGT. CDR3 nucleotide sequence: TGTGCCAGCAGTGACCCCTCTACCTTGGGCTATAATTCACCCCTCCACTTT. Translated: CASSDPSTLGYNSPLHF.

This clone was counted a single time. The rearrangement joins TRBV15 to TRBJ2-1, with D unresolved. The CDR3 covers 12 residues. The V end was cut by 8 bases, the J end by 7 bases, with 12 bases between. Germline loops: CDR1 LNHNV, CDR2 YYDKDF (reference sequence). The CDR3 DNA sequence: TGTGCCACCCGAGCCAGTGGGAATGAGCAGTTCTTC. This translates into CATRASGNEQFF.

The sample holds one count of this clone. This chain links TRBV28 with TRBJ2-7, with 7 bases identical to TRBD1. Germline V lookup: CDR1 MDHEN, CDR2 SYDVKM. V lost 8 bases, J lost 5 bases, and 9 bases stayed unmatched. The CDR3 covers 13 residues. The CDR3 loop reads CASRDRSLDEQYF. DNA for the CDR3: TGTGCCAGCCGGGACAGATCTCTGGACGAGCAGTACTTC.

Comments on this clone: Other nucleotide sequences from this sample produce the same CDR3. The gene calls are TRBV9 and TRBJ1-1; D is ambiguous. Germline assignment: CDR1 SGDLS and CDR2 YYNGEE. CDR3 length: 13 amino acids. Deletions cut 2 bases from V and 2 bases from J, with 7 bases between. In DNA, the CDR3 is TGTGCCAGCAGCGTGGGCAGCAACACTGAAGCTTTCTTT. As protein: CASSVGSNTEAFF.

The chain employs TRBV5-6 and TRBJ1-2; 8 positions agree with TRBD1. V gave up 0 bases and J gave up 8 bases; unmatched junction bases: 9. The germline gives CDR1 SGHDT, CDR2 YYEEEE. The CDR3 extends over 15 amino acids. The CDR3 is CASSLVVRGPGGYTF. The CDR3 nucleotides read TGTGCCAGCAGCTTGGTGGTCAGGGGGCCGGGCGGCTACACCTTC. The full variable domain, rest sourced from reference TRBV5-6 and TRBJ1-2, is DAGVTQSPTHLIKTRGQQVTLRCSPKSGHDTVSWYQQALGQGPQFIFQYYEEEERQRGNFPDRFSGHQFPNYSSELNVNALLLGDSALYLCASSLVVRGPGGYTFGSGTRLTVV.

The chain uses TRBV5-6 and TRBJ2-1; the D gene is possibly TRBD2 (5 bases). Germline assignment: CDR1 SGHDT and CDR2 YYEEEE. V dropped 7 bases and J dropped 2 bases, with 19 bases sitting between them. The CDR3 length is 16 residues. The CDR3 nucleotides read TGTGCCAGCTGTCCTATGACCAGAGGGACCTACAATGAGCAGTTCTTC. As protein: CASCPMTRGTYNEQFF.

The chain couples TRBV10-3 to TRBJ2-3, with 9 positions matching TRBD1. CDR3 length equals 14 residues. Germline values: CDR1 ENHRY, CDR2 SYGVKD. V lost 4 bases to trimming and J lost 6 bases; unmatched junction nucleotides: 5. In DNA form, the CDR3 reads TGTGCCATCAGTGGGGACAGGGTTTACGATACGCAGTATTTT. Translation gives CAISGDRVYDTQYF.

The rearrangement links TRBV6-5 to TRBJ2-7, with 8 bases aligning to TRBD1. Germline values: CDR1 MNHEY, CDR2 SVGAGI. The CDR3 extends over 14 amino acids. Trimming at V came to 6 bases and at J to 1 base, leaving 5 bases not matched to a gene. This CDR3 is CASSQRQGSYEQYF. DNA of the CDR3: TGTGCCAGCAGCCAAAGACAGGGGTCCTACGAGCAGTACTTC.

This clone has only a few counts. The chain's CDR3 is CASSYPDRGKNTEAFF. In DNA, the CDR3 is TGTGCCAGCAGTTACCCCGACAGGGGGAAAAACACTGAAGCTTTCTTT. V is TRBV6-8 and J is TRBJ1-1, with 9 bases lining up with TRBD1. The J segment lost 2 bases and the V segment lost 2 bases, leaving 6 bases of the junction unmatched. The CDR3 runs to 16 residues. Germline-derived CDR1 and CDR2 are MNHGY and SAAAGT.

The rearrangement links TRBV11-2 to TRBJ2-7, with a possible D match to TRBD2 (6 bases). The CDR3 loop spans 13 amino acids. Trimming removed 5 bases from V and 2 bases from J, with 10 bases in between. Per the germline V gene, CDR1 is SGHAT and CDR2 is FQNNGV. The CDR3 DNA follows: TGTGCCAGCAGCCTCGCGGGGACCTACGAGCAGTACTTC. Protein: CASSLAGTYEQYF.

The chain joins TRBV11-3 to TRBJ2-3; 8 nucleotides match TRBD2. This CDR3 region has 16 residues. Trimming took 1 base from V and 2 from J; bases not matched to a gene: 5. Germline CDR1 is SGHNT and CDR2 is YENEEA. The CDR3 nucleotides read TGTGCCAGCAGCTTAGGTCGGGGGGGCCACACAGATACGCAGTATTTT. It specifies CASSLGRGGHTDTQYF.

The V gene is TRBV7-8, the J gene TRBJ2-1, with D perhaps assigned TRBD1 or TRBD2 (5 bases each). CDR3 length equals 15 residues. The germline CDR1 and CDR2 sequences are SGHVS and FQNEAQ. Trimming removed 1 base from V and 0 bases from J, with 7 bases in between. CDR3 bases: TGTGCCAGCAGCTTAGTGGGGGACTCCTACAATGAGCAGTTCTTC. Translated: CASSLVGDSYNEQFF.

The chain has TRBV28 and TRBJ2-2; D call uncertain. Trimming took 6 bases from V and 2 from J, leaving 7 bases between them. The germline V gene has CDR1 MDHEN and CDR2 SYDVKM. The CDR3 extends over 13 amino acids. The CDR3 reads CASSRLNTGELFF. The DNA of the CDR3 is TGTGCCAGCAGCCGACTCAACACCGGGGAGCTGTTTTTT.

This rearrangement joins TRBV6-1 to TRBJ2-1; 7 nucleotides align to TRBD2. J gave up 4 bases and V 1 base, and 4 bases lay outside the gene matches. The CDR3 is 15 residues long. Germline values: CDR1 MNHNS, CDR2 SASEGT. This chain's CDR3 is CASSEDGRPYNEQFF. The CDR3 nucleotides read TGTGCCAGCAGTGAAGACGGGAGGCCGTACAATGAGCAGTTCTTC.

This rearrangement joins TRBV5-1 to TRBJ2-4; D is undetermined. V was cut by 4 bases and J by 6 bases, with 11 bases left in between. CDR1 SGHRS and CDR2 YFSETQ come from the germline V gene. CDR3 size: 13 residues. The CDR3 DNA follows: TGCGCCAGCAGCCCGGACGGGCGAAACATTCAGTACTTC. Residues: CASSPDGRNIQYF.

V is TRBV28 and J is TRBJ2-1; D is uncertain. V lost 11 bases and J lost 0, with 5 bases in between. The CDR3 sequence is 11 residues long. Per germline, CDR1 MDHEN and CDR2 SYDVKM. DNA of the CDR3: TGTGCCGCGAGCTCCTACAATGAGCAGTTCTTC. Translated, it gives CAASSYNEQFF.

This clone has just one count. The chain couples TRBV7-6 to TRBJ1-5; TRBD1 might be the D (6 bases). The ends were cut back, 0 bases at V and 4 bases at J, with 13 bases in the middle. The CDR3 extends over 16 amino acids. Looked up from germline, CDR1 is SGHVS and CDR2 is FNYEAQ. CDR3 region: CASSLARGPENQPQHF. CDR3 nucleotides: TGTGCCAGCAGCTTAGCGCGGGGGCCGGAGAATCAGCCCCAGCATTTT.